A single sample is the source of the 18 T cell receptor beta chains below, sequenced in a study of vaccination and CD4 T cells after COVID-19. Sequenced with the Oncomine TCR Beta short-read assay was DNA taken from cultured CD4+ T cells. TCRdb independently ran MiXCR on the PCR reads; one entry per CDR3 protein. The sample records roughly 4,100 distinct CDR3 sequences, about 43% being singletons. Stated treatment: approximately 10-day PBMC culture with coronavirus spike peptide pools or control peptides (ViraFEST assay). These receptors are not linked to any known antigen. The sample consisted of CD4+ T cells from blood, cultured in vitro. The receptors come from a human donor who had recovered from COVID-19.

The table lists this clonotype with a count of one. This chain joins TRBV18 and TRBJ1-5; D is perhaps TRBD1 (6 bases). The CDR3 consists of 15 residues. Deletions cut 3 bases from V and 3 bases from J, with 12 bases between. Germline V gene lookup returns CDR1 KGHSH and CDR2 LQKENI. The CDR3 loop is CASSPNRQANQPQHF. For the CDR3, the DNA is TGTGCCAGCTCACCGAACCGACAGGCCAATCAGCCCCAGCATTTT.

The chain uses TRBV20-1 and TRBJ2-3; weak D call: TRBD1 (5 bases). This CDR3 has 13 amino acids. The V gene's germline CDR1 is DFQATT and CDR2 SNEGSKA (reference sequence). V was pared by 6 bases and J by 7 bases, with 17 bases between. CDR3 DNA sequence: TGCAGTGCCCTTCAAAGGGGTAGAAATACGCAGTATTTT. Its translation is CSALQRGRNTQYF.

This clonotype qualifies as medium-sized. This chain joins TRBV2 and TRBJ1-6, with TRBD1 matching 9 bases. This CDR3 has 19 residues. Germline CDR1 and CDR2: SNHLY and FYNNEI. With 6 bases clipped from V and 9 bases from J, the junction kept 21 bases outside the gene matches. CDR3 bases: TGTGCCAGCAGGCGATCACTCCGGGACAGGGAACAGGGGCGTTCACCCCTCCACTTT. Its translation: CASRRSLRDREQGRSPLHF.

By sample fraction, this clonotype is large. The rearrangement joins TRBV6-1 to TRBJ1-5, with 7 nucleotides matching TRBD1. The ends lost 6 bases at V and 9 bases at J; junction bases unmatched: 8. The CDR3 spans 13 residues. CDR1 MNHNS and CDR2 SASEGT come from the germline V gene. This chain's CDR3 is CASRTTGMGPQHF. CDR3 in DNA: TGTGCCAGCAGAACGACAGGGATGGGGCCCCAGCATTTT.

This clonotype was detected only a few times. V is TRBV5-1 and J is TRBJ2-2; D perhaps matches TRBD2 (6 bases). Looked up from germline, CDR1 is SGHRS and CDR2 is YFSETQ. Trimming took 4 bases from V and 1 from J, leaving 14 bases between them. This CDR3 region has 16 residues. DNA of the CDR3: TGCGCCAGCAGCCTCCTCGGGGGAGAGAACACCGGGGAGCTGTTTTTT. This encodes CASSLLGGENTGELFF.

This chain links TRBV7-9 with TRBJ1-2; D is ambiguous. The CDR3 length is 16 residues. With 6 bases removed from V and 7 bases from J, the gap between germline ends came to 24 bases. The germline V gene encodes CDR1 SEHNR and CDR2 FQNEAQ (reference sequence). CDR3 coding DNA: TGTGCCAGCAGTCTACCGACGGACTACTCTCGGCGTGGCTACACCTTC. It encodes CASSLPTDYSRRGYTF.

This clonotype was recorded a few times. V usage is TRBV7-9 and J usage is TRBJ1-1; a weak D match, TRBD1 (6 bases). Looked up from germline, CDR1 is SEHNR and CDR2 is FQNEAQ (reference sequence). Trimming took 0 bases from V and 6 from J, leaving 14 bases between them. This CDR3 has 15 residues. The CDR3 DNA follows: TGTGCCAGCAGCTTAGCCGTCGGGGGCGCGGCTGAAGCTTTCTTT. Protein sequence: CASSLAVGGAAEAFF.

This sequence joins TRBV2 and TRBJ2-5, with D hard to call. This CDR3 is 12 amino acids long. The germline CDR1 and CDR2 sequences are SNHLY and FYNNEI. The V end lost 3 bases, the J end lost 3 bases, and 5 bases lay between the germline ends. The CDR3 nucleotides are TGTGCCAGCAGTGATCAAGAAGAGACCCAGTACTTC. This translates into CASSDQEETQYF.

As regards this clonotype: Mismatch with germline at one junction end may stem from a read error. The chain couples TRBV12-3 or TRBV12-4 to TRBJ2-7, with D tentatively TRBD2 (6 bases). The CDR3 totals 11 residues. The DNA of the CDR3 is TGTGCCAGCAGTGGGGGACTGGGGCTCCACTTC. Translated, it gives CASSGGLGLHF.

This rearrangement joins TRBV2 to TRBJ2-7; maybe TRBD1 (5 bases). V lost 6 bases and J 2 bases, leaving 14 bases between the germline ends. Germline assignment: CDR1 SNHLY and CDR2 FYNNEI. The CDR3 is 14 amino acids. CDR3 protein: CASSRQRPPYEQYF. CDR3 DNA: TGTGCCAGCAGCCGACAGAGACCTCCCTACGAGCAGTACTTC.

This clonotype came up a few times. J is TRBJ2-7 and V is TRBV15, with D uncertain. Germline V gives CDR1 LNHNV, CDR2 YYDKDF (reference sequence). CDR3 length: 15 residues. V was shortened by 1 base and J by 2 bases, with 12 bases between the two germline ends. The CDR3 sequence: CATSRGIVATYEQYF. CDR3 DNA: TGTGCCACCAGCAGAGGAATAGTCGCAACCTACGAGCAGTACTTC.

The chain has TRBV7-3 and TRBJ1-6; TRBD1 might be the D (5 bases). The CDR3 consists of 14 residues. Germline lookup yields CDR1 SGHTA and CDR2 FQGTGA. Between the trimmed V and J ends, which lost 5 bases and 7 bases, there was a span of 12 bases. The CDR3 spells CASSRRDGNSPLHF. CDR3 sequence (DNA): TGTGCCAGCAGCCGACGGGACGGGAATTCACCCCTCCACTTT.

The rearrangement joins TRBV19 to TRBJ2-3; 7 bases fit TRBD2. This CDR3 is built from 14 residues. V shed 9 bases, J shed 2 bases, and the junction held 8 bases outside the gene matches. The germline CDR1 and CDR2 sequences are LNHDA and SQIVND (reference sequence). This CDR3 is CASQPGLLTDTQYF. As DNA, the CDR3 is TGTGCCAGCCAACCGGGACTACTCACAGATACGCAGTATTTT.

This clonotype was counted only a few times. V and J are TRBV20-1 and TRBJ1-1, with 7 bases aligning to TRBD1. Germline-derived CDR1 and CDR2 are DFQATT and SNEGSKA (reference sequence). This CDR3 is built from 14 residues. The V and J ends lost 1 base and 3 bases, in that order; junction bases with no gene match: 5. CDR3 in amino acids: CSARAVDRHTEAFF. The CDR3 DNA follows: TGCAGTGCTAGAGCCGTGGACAGGCACACTGAAGCTTTCTTT.

CDR3 protein: CASSLGRGRTYGYTF. The CDR3 bases are TGTGCCAGCAGCTTAGGACGGGGGCGCACCTATGGCTACACCTTC. The chain has TRBV7-2 and TRBJ1-2, with a possible D match to TRBD1 (6 bases). The CDR3 consists of 15 residues. Trimming removed 1 base from V and 4 bases from J, with 13 bases in between. Germline CDR1 and CDR2: SGHTA and FQGNSA.

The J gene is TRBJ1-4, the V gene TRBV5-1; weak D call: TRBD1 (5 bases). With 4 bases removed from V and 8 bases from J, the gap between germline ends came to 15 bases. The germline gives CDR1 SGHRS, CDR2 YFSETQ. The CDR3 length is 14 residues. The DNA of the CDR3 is TGCGCCAGCAGCGATCCGGGACGGAGGGAAAAACTGTTTTTT. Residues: CASSDPGRREKLFF.

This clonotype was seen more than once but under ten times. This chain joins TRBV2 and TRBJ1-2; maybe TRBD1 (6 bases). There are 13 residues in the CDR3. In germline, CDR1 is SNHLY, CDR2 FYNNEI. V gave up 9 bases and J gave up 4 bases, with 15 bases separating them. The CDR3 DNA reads TGTGCCAGTGGTGGGGGGGGCGTCTATGGCTACACCTTC. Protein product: CASGGGGVYGYTF. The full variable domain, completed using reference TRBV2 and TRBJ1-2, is EPEVTQTPSHQVTQMGQEVILRCVPISNHLYFYWYRQILGQKVEFLVSFYNNEISEKSEIFDDQFSVERPDGSNFTLKIRSTKLEDSAMYFCASGGGGVYGYTFGSGTRLTVV.

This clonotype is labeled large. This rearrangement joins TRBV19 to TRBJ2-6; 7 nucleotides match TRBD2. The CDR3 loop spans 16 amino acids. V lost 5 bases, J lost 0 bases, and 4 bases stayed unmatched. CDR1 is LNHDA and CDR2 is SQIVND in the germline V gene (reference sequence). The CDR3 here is CASSWGGRSGANVLTF. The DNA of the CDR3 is TGTGCCAGTAGTTGGGGGGGACGCTCTGGGGCCAACGTCCTGACTTTC.